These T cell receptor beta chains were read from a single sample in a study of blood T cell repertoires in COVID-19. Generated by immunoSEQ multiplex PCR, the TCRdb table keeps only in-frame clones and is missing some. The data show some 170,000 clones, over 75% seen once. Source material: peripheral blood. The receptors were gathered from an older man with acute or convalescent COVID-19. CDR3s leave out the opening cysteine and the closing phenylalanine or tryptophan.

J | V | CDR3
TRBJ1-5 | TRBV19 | ASSGTVDQPQH
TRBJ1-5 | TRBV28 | ANQRGGNQPQH
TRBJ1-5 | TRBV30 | AWRGQGGNQPQH
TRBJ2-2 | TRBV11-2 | ASSGMQGRAGELF
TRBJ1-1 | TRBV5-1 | ASSLAIGQGADTEAF
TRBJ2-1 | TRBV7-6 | ASSLARGNEQF
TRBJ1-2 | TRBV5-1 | ASTGGTFNYGYT
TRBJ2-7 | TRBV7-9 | ASSLIPGTGRSEQY
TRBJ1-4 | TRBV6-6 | ASSYGTGGDNEKLF
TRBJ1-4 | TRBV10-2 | ASSERQTGEKLF
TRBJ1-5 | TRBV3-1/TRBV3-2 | ASSPPLNQPQH
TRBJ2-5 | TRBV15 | ATSSLARGLAGEQETQY
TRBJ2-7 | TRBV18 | ASSEIGQGLGEQY
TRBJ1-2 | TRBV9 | ASSVDPESYGYT
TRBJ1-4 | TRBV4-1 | ASSRSLSTNEKLF
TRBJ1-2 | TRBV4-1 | ASSQDPRDYGYT
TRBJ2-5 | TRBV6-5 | ASSLAGGETQY
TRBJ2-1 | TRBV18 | ASSPPVGAEDNEQF
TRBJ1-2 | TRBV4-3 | ASSQDRTGPYYGYT
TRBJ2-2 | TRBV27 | ASSLTVLNTGELF
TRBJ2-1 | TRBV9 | ASSAGTVRLAGGPGNEQF
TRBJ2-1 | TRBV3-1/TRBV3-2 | ASSPRDNEQF
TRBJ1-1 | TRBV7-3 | ASSTDSPGFSEAF
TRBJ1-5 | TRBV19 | ASGEVSNQPQH
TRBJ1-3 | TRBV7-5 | ARSLRHRENSGNTIY
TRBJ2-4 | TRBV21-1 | ASSKDTPSAKNIQY
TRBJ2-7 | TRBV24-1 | ATSQATGGYEQY
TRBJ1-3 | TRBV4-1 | ASSQVGVSGNTIY
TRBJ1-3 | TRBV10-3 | AISEVWGVGNTIY
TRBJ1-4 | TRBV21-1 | GRSRGFETNEKLF
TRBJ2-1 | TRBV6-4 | ASSLYRGTEQF
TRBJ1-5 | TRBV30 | AWSRDSNQPQH
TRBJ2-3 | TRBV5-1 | ASSSDSGGDTQY
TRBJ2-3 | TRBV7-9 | ASSRDSLLFFTDTQY
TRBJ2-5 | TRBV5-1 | ASSLGASGETQY
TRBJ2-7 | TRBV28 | ASSSLASGTTYEQY
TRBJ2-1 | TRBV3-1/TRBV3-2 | ASSQANRDPF
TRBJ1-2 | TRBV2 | ASSESQSRANYGYT
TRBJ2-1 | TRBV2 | ASILAGNEQF
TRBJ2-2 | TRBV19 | ASSIPTGANTGELF
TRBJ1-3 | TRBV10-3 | AIRNREGNTIY
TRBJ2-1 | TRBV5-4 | ASRTWSSSYNEQF
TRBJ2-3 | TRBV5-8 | ASSITRVGTDTQY
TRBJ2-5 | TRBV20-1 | SASTSGEETQY
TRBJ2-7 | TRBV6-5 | ASRVDRVESYEQY
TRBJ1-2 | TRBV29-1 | SVQTGGSYGYT
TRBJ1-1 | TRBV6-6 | ASSYGRGLDTEAF
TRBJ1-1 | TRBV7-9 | ASSLDGTGVNTEAF
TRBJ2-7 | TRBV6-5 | ASSYDSLVREQY
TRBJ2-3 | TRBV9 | ASSPGGAPDTQY
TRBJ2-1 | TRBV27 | ASSPRGGFGNEQF
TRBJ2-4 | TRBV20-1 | SARPGGKEY